This T cell receptor (beta chain) was documented in a study of shared clonotypes between healthy human individuals. The overall study: Contributing individuals were two females and a few males aged 18 to 49.

Every one of the donors was a Caucasian adult that lived in Nashville, Tennessee. Study findings and constraints: Shared clonotypes: 4.5% to 5% naive CD4, under 4% naive CD8, about 2.5% memory CD4, 0.4% to 0.5% memory CD8.

This clone was observed a single time. The antigen remains unidentified. Samples underwent the assay at deep level. Produced via immunoSEQ multiplex PCR; TCRdb's table is partial and in-frame only. This sample has approximately 2.5 million clones; more than 90% occur once, and the top ten carry more than 0.12%. CDR1 WNHNN and CDR2 SYGVQD come from the germline V gene (reference sequence). V shed 6 bases and J shed 1 base, with 6 bases lying between them. The CDR3 sequence is 12 residues long. The rearrangement uses TRBV10-1 and TRBJ1-1; D uncertain. The TCR sequence derives from a young man in good health. The sample was naive CD4+ T cells sorted from blood. Subset indicated: CD45RA+ positively selected. CDR3 nucleotides: TGCGCCAGCAGCTCGTGGAACACTGAAGCTTTCTTT. It translates to CASSSWNTEAFF.